This T cell receptor beta chain was obtained from a study of cytomegalovirus exposure and HLA in healthy donors. General study points: Rare sequences made up most TCRs, while some public TCRs were found in many donors. The study assumed roughly uniform donor sequencing depth for presence/absence analyses.

PCR involved 60 Vbeta and 13 Jbeta primers. The assay was immunoSEQ multiplex PCR, and TCRdb's table has in-frame clones only and misses some. The sample contains 200,000 to 250,000 clones, approximately 70% of which appear only once. Comment on this clone: Antigen: not known.

The length of the CDR3 is 15 residues. The J segment lost 3 bases and the V segment lost 2 bases, leaving 7 bases of the junction unmatched. Germline V lookup: CDR1 MNHNS, CDR2 SASEGT. The sequence came from a man aged 40-49 years in good health and CMV-seropositive. The chain uses TRBV6-1 and TRBJ2-7; 7 bases are a match to TRBD2. Sequencing was done on a sample of PBMCs. The CDR3 sequence is CASSERGAGSYEQYF. For the CDR3, the DNA is TGTGCCAGCAGTGAACGAGGAGCGGGGAGCTACGAGCAGTACTTC.